A single sample is the source of the 27 T cell receptor beta chains below, sequenced in a study of cytomegalovirus exposure and HLA in healthy donors. The PCR used 60 Vbeta and 13 Jbeta primers. Profiled with immunoSEQ multiplex PCR; TCRdb holds only in-frame clones, not every one. The sample has under 250,000 clones, around four fifths seen once. Sequencing was done on a sample of PBMCs. The receptors derive from a male donor in good health and CMV-seronegative.

This clone was observed a handful of times. This sequence joins TRBV6-1 and TRBJ1-2; no reliable D call. CDR3 length equals 13 residues. Germline V lookup: CDR1 MNHNS, CDR2 SASEGT. The germline V and J ends were trimmed by 1 base and 4 bases, with 7 bases remaining between them. CDR3 in DNA: TGTGCCAGCAGTGAAGGGAGAATCTATGGCTACACCTTC. This gives the protein CASSEGRIYGYTF.

This chain joins TRBV27 and TRBJ2-7; 11 bases align to TRBD2. Germline CDR1 reads MNHEY; CDR2 reads SMNVEV (reference sequence). The ends lost 6 bases at V and 3 bases at J; junction bases unmatched: 4. The CDR3 contains 14 residues. The CDR3 reads CASRSGTSGYEQYF. As DNA, the CDR3 is TGTGCCAGCAGGTCCGGGACTAGCGGCTACGAGCAGTACTTC.

The count of this clone is one. This same CDR3 is encoded by further DNA sequences in the sample. The V call is TRBV5-1, the J call TRBJ2-5; D not certain. The CDR3 is 12 amino acids. Germline V lookup: CDR1 SGHRS, CDR2 YFSETQ. V lost 0 bases and J lost 3, with 3 bases in between. CDR3 nucleotides: TGCGCCAGCAGCTTGGTAAAAGAGACCCAGTACTTC. Amino acids: CASSLVKETQYF.

This clone appeared a few times. This chain links TRBV4-1 with TRBJ1-4, with TRBD1 matching over 7 bases. This CDR3 comprises 15 residues. V gave up 1 base and J gave up 10 bases; unmatched junction bases: 9. Looked up from germline, CDR1 is MGHRA and CDR2 is YSYEKL. CDR3 bases: TGCGCCAGCAGCCAAGCCGGGACAGAAGGGGGAAAACTGTTTTTT. It translates to CASSQAGTEGGKLFF.

The chain has TRBV30 and TRBJ1-4, with TRBD1 matching 11 bases. Germline V gene lookup returns CDR1 GTSNPN and CDR2 SVGIG (reference sequence). Germline trimming cut 4 bases from V and 8 bases from J; bases unmatched to any gene: 12. CDR3 length: 16 residues. The CDR3 reads CAWTGQGALLAEKLFF. The CDR3, as DNA: TGTGCCTGGACAGGACAGGGGGCCCTCCTCGCCGAAAAACTGTTTTTT.

In DNA, the CDR3 is TGTGCCAGCAGTTATCAACAGGGGGGGAATTCACCCCTCCACTTT. Protein: CASSYQQGGNSPLHF. V is TRBV6-5 and J is TRBJ1-6; 8 nucleotides align to TRBD1. V lost 3 bases to trimming and J lost 7 bases; unmatched junction nucleotides: 5. Germline CDR1 reads MNHEY; CDR2 reads SVGAGI. CDR3 length: 15 amino acids.

The chain joins TRBV4-1 to TRBJ2-7; D gene uncertain. The CDR3 sequence is 13 residues long. Germline assignment: CDR1 MGHRA and CDR2 YSYEKL. V was shortened by 2 bases and J by 6 bases, with 11 bases between the two germline ends. CDR3 sequence: CASSQTTHGEQYF. The CDR3, as DNA: TGCGCCAGCAGCCAAACTACTCATGGCGAGCAGTACTTC.

The rearrangement joins TRBV19 to TRBJ1-4; 7 bases map to TRBD1. Germline trimming cut 4 bases from V and 4 bases from J; bases unmatched to any gene: 6. Germline CDR1 and CDR2: LNHDA and SQIVND (reference sequence). The CDR3 totals 15 residues. For the CDR3, the DNA is TGTGCCAGTAGTAGCCCCAGGGGGAGTAATGAAAAACTGTTTTTT. Amino acid sequence: CASSSPRGSNEKLFF.

This clone was counted between two and nine times. J is TRBJ2-6 and V is TRBV6-1, with a possible D match to TRBD1 (5 bases). CDR1 and CDR2 (germline): MNHNS, SASEGT. CDR3 length: 15 residues. The V end was cut by 4 bases, the J end by 3 bases, with 10 bases between. The chain's CDR3 is CASSARQIGANVLTF. In DNA form, the CDR3 reads TGTGCCAGCAGTGCAAGACAGATTGGGGCCAACGTCCTGACTTTC.

This chain joins TRBV6-4 and TRBJ2-2; D call uncertain. V shed 6 bases and J shed 3 bases, with 11 bases lying between them. CDR3 size: 14 residues. Germline CDR1 reads MRHNA; CDR2 reads SNTAGT. The DNA of the CDR3 is TGTGCCAGCAGCCTCTCTGGGCACACCGGGGAGCTGTTTTTT. This encodes CASSLSGHTGELFF.

CDR3 residues: CASSSLGREGGPETQYF. The CDR3 coding sequence is TGTGCCAGCAGCTCCCTCGGGCGGGAGGGGGGTCCAGAGACCCAGTACTTC. The chain carries TRBV5-4 and TRBJ2-5; 9 positions agree with TRBD2. Germline CDR1 SGHNT, CDR2 YYREEE (reference sequence). V lost 3 bases, J lost 4 bases, and 13 bases stayed unmatched. The CDR3 length is 17 residues.

V gene TRBV6-5 combines with J gene TRBJ1-1; D gene ambiguous. Germline values: CDR1 MNHEY, CDR2 SVGAGI. Trimming stripped 6 bases from V and 0 bases from J, with 11 bases between. The CDR3 has 14 amino acids. The CDR3 sequence: CASRSQVLNTEAFF. The CDR3 DNA reads TGTGCCAGCAGGTCTCAGGTTTTGAACACTGAAGCTTTCTTT.

The genes are TRBV5-1 and TRBJ1-4; D may be TRBD1 (5 bases). CDR1 and CDR2 from the germline V gene are SGHRS and YFSETQ. V was trimmed by 6 bases and J by 0 bases, leaving 24 bases between them. This CDR3 is built from 19 residues. The CDR3 protein is CASNPPLGGFDSTNEKLFF. For the CDR3, the DNA is TGCGCCAGCAACCCTCCCTTGGGGGGTTTCGACTCAACTAATGAAAAACTGTTTTTT.

The chain has TRBV9 and TRBJ2-3; 8 positions agree with TRBD2. The CDR3 extends over 15 amino acids. CDR1 is SGDLS and CDR2 is YYNGEE in the germline V gene. With 3 bases clipped from V and 9 bases from J, the junction kept 12 bases outside the gene matches. The chain's CDR3 is CASSERAGDRGTQYF. The CDR3 coding sequence is TGTGCCAGCAGCGAACGAGCGGGAGATCGAGGCACGCAGTATTTT.

The chain has TRBV29-1 and TRBJ2-5, with D possibly being TRBD2 (5 bases). From germline, CDR1 is SQVTM and CDR2 ANQGSEA. The V end was cut by 7 bases, the J end by 7 bases, with 16 bases between. CDR3 length equals 12 residues. This CDR3 is CSAAPAEGTQYF. The CDR3 coding sequence is TGCAGCGCCGCCCCTGCCGAGGGGACCCAGTACTTC.

The chain joins TRBV5-6 to TRBJ2-7; no clear D gene. V was trimmed by 4 bases and J by 9 bases, leaving 17 bases between them. The germline V gene has CDR1 SGHDT and CDR2 YYEEEE. The CDR3 contains 13 residues. CDR3 sequence reads: CASSSGSRLGQYF. As DNA, the CDR3 is TGTGCCAGCAGCAGTGGTAGCCGACTGGGGCAGTACTTC.

This clone has only a few counts. This chain links TRBV6-5 with TRBJ1-1, with 9 positions matching TRBD1. The CDR3 extends over 14 amino acids. Germline CDR1 and CDR2: MNHEY and SVGAGI. The trim removed 2 bases at V and 4 bases at J, leaving 2 bases unmatched. The CDR3 reads CASSYDRGATEAFF. The DNA of the CDR3 is TGTGCCAGCAGTTACGACAGGGGGGCCACTGAAGCTTTCTTT.

V and J are TRBV19 and TRBJ2-3, with TRBD1 as a possible D gene (5 bases). Germline assignment: CDR1 LNHDA and CDR2 SQIVND (reference sequence). V was clipped by 6 bases and J by 0 bases, with 13 bases between them. This CDR3 contains 15 residues. The CDR3 is CASRPQVGSTDTQYF. The CDR3 bases are TGTGCCAGTAGGCCACAGGTCGGGAGCACAGATACGCAGTATTTT.

In this sample, this clone turned up a few times. At one end the junction does not follow the germline gene, possibly because of a read error. The chain joins TRBV7-7 to TRBJ2-1; 8 bases fit TRBD2. Germline CDR1 reads SSHAT; CDR2 reads FNYEAQ (reference sequence). CDR3 length equals 16 residues. CDR3 residues: CASSLLAASSYNEQFF. The CDR3 bases are TGTGCTAGCAGCTTACTAGCGGCGAGCTCCTACAATGAGCAGTTCTTC.

DNA of the CDR3: TGTGCCAGCAGTGACACTAGCGGGAGGTGGTACGAGCAGTACTTC. As protein: CASSDTSGRWYEQYF. The chain recombines TRBV6-1 with TRBJ2-7; 12 positions match TRBD2. The trim removed 3 bases at V and 4 bases at J, leaving 4 bases unmatched. The CDR3 loop spans 15 amino acids. Germline V gene sequence: CDR1 MNHNS, CDR2 SASEGT.

The V gene is TRBV9, the J gene TRBJ1-2; D ambiguous. Germline CDR1 is SGDLS and CDR2 is YYNGEE. The CDR3 is made up of 13 amino acids. V lost 4 bases and J lost 6, with 13 bases in between. The CDR3 loop is CASSPTDWNGYTF. CDR3 nucleotide sequence: TGTGCCAGCAGCCCAACGGACTGGAATGGCTACACCTTC. Together with reference TRBV9 and TRBJ1-2, the CDR3 gives the full variable domain: DSGVTQTPKHLITATGQRVTLRCSPRSGDLSVYWYQQSLDQGLQFLIQYYNGEERAKGNILERFSAQQFPDLHSELNLSSLELGDSALYFCASSPTDWNGYTFGSGTRLTVV.

The chain joins TRBV15 to TRBJ1-2; D remains unclear. CDR1 and CDR2 (germline): LNHNV, YYDKDF (reference sequence). The CDR3 runs 16 residues. Trimming stripped 0 bases from V and 0 bases from J, with 11 bases between. CDR3 nucleotide sequence: TGTGCCACCAGCAGAGATCTTCGGGGAGCTAACTATGGCTACACCTTC. Its translation is CATSRDLRGANYGYTF. The full variable domain, rest sourced from reference TRBV15 and TRBJ1-2, is DAMVIQNPRYQVTQFGKPVTLSCSQTLNHNVMYWYQQKSSQAPKLLFHYYDKDFNNEADTPDNFQSRRPNTSFCFLDIRSPGLGDTAMYLCATSRDLRGANYGYTFGSGTRLTVV.

The J gene is TRBJ2-7, the V gene TRBV15; a weak D match, TRBD2 (5 bases). V was clipped by 0 bases and J by 1 base, with 13 bases between them. Germline V lookup: CDR1 LNHNV, CDR2 YYDKDF (reference sequence). CDR3 length equals 16 residues. CDR3 sequence reads: CATSRDNAGGSYEQYF. The CDR3 DNA reads TGTGCCACCAGCAGAGATAACGCGGGCGGATCCTACGAGCAGTACTTC.

The chain links TRBV5-8 to TRBJ2-2; no firm D call. V was cut by 0 bases and J by 2 bases, with 5 bases left in between. The CDR3 covers 14 residues. CDR1 and CDR2 from the germline V gene are SGHTS and YDEGEE. The DNA for the CDR3 is TGTGCCAGCAGCTTGGTTGGCAACACCGGGGAGCTGTTTTTT. It yields the protein CASSLVGNTGELFF.

This clone was observed a handful of times. This chain connects TRBV6-1 to TRBJ2-1; 14 bases align to TRBD2. Germline lookup yields CDR1 MNHNS and CDR2 SASEGT. V trimming: 4 bases; J trimming: 1 base; junction bases outside the gene matches: 3. The CDR3 spans 17 residues. For the CDR3, the DNA is TGTGCCAGCAGTGGGACTAGCGGGAGGAAATCCTACAATGAGCAGTTCTTC. This codes for CASSGTSGRKSYNEQFF.

V usage is TRBV7-9 and J usage is TRBJ2-7, with D uncertain. The CDR3 contains 13 residues. Germline assignment: CDR1 SEHNR and CDR2 FQNEAQ (reference sequence). Trimming removed 2 bases at V and 2 bases at J, with 7 bases between. CDR3 DNA: TGTGCCAGCAGCTTAACAGTGACCTACGAGCAGTACTTC. This translates into CASSLTVTYEQYF.

The rearrangement links TRBV27 to TRBJ2-2; 14 nucleotides line up with TRBD2. The CDR3 length is 16 residues. With 7 bases clipped from V and 5 bases from J, the junction kept 6 bases outside the gene matches. The germline CDR1 and CDR2 sequences are MNHEY and SMNVEV (reference sequence). The CDR3 protein is CASTWTSGRFTGELFF. In DNA form, the CDR3 reads TGTGCCAGCACCTGGACTAGCGGGAGGTTTACCGGGGAGCTGTTTTTT.